This TCR beta chain was found in a study of cytomegalovirus exposure and HLA in healthy donors (dated by TCRdb to 2017 to 2019). About the full investigation: A later analysis indicated that the 90 to 150 validation repertoires were generated on the platform also employed for the roughly 730 repertoires of the first cohort. To predict cytomegalovirus infection status, the study brought together high-throughput TCR immunosequencing, statistical association of individual TCRs with disease status, and machine learning. The study aimed to test whether cataloging public T cell receptors could reveal signatures of past pathogen exposure. Besides the first cohort of about 730 subjects, a separate validation cohort made up of over 100 different subjects was used. Study-wide findings and limitations: According to the authors, the approach could potentially be generalized to other disease states and immunological phenotypes. In the study, roughly 160 TCR beta chains were listed as associated with cytomegalovirus. The validation cohort had no HLA typing available for a later analysis, so co-occurrence within that cohort was assessed over all 120 or so repertoires. Cytomegalovirus status was reported to be diagnosed by the classifier with high specificity and sensitivity in both the original and validation cohorts. Subsequent analysis determined that TCRs grouped into clusters in the first cohort also showed a tendency toward co-occurrence across the roughly 130 validation repertoires, and about 94% of cluster scores exceeded 0. Most TCR sequences were seen in very few donors, while some public TCRs were found in many individuals. In vitro tests confirmed that a few of the cytomegalovirus-associated TCR beta chains recognize cytomegalovirus antigens.

Of note for this clone: Its antigen is currently not known. It has no much larger one-base neighbor in the sample; base qualities were not kept.

V is pruned by 5 bases and J by 9 bases, leaving 6 bases of the junction without a gene match. The CDR3 measures 12 amino acids from cysteine to phenylalanine. Of the read, only the CDR3 DNA is kept; its 36 bases are in frame from base 1. For CDR1 and CDR2, the germline V gene (reference sequence) lists SEHNR and FQNEAQ. Library creation used the immunoSEQ multiplex PCR assay. The authors' analysis ran thus. A statistical classification framework was built for diagnosing cytomegalovirus status from the catalog of TCR beta chain sequences. What TCRdb holds here is the immuneACCESS table cut down to in-frame rearrangements. Part of the clones is not present; checked against another copy, under half of the missing clones reflect an unresolved V gene, and the others are unexplained. V and J calls and clone size come straight from that table; D and trimming were deduced from the DNA. This sample gives roughly 200,000 clones in total; approximately 86% of them show up just once. 7.2% of the sample rests with the top ten.

The donors were included in the validation cohort of 120 subjects, a group kept apart from the roughly 670-subject first cohort. Sequenced material: PBMCs. The rearrangement joined TRBV7-9 to TRBJ2-7; 8 bases in between match TRBD1. The sequence derives from a man under 40 in good health and CMV-seropositive. CDR3 reads: CASSPGGGAQYF. The DNA reads as follows: TGTGCCAGCAGCCCAGGGGGCGGGGCGCAGTACTTC. The full variable domain, with segments outside the CDR3 supplied by the reference TRBV7-9 and TRBJ2-7 proteins, appears as DTGVSQNPRHKITKRGQNVTFRCDPISEHNRLYWYRQTLGQGPEFLTYFQNEAQLEKSRLLSDRFSAERPKGSFSTLEIQRTEQGDSAMYLCASSPGGGAQYFGPGTRLTVT.